These 26 T cell receptor beta chains were sequenced from one sample in a study of cytomegalovirus exposure and HLA in healthy donors. Primers: 60 Vbeta forward and 13 Jbeta reverse. The repertoire was sequenced with immunoSEQ multiplex PCR; TCRdb's copy has only in-frame clones and lacks some. The table records tens of thousands of clones, about two thirds of them present only once. Sequenced: PBMCs. The receptors derive from a man in his fifties in good health and CMV-seronegative.

The rearrangement links TRBV19 to TRBJ2-2; 13 nucleotides line up with TRBD2. CDR1 is LNHDA and CDR2 is SQIVND in the germline V gene (reference sequence). This CDR3 comprises 17 residues. The V and J ends lost 7 bases and 7 bases, in that order; junction bases with no gene match: 12. The CDR3 region has the DNA TGTGCCAGTAAGCAAGGCCGGACTAGCGGGAGCAACGGGGAGCTGTTTTTT. Residues: CASKQGRTSGSNGELFF.

A few counts support this clone. The chain combines TRBV7-9 with TRBJ2-1; 11 bases align to TRBD2. The CDR3 extends over 14 amino acids. CDR1 is SEHNR, CDR2 FQNEAQ, per germline (reference sequence). V was pared by 6 bases and J by 16 bases, with 14 bases of the junction left unmatched. In DNA form, the CDR3 reads TGTGCCAGCAGTTCGTCATTGGGACTAGCGGTCGATTTCTTC. Protein sequence: CASSSSLGLAVDFF.

V is TRBV7-8 and J is TRBJ1-3; D not resolved. The CDR3 totals 14 residues. With 6 bases removed from V and 4 bases from J, the gap between germline ends came to 13 bases. Looked up from germline, CDR1 is SGHVS and CDR2 is FQNEAQ. The CDR3 region is CASSFTTRGNTIYF. The CDR3 DNA follows: TGTGCCAGCAGTTTCACCACAAGAGGAAACACCATATATTTT.

This sequence joins TRBV5-4 and TRBJ1-4; 8 bases agree with TRBD1. Germline V gives CDR1 SGHNT, CDR2 YYREEE (reference sequence). The CDR3 has 15 amino acids. The J segment lost 8 bases and the V segment lost 1 base, leaving 7 bases of the junction unmatched. CDR3 bases: TGTGCCAGCAGCTTGAGAACAGGGGGAGGAGAAAAACTGTTTTTT. Its protein is CASSLRTGGGEKLFF.

This chain links TRBV30 with TRBJ1-1; a weak D match, TRBD1 (6 bases). Trimming pared 4 bases from V and 0 bases from J, leaving 18 bases between. This CDR3 has 16 amino acids. Germline assignment: CDR1 GTSNPN and CDR2 SVGIG (reference sequence). CDR3 in DNA: TGTGCCTGGACGATCGGGCAGGGGACAATGAACACTGAAGCTTTCTTT. Translated, it gives CAWTIGQGTMNTEAFF.

This clone was picked up one time. The chain employs TRBV7-9 and TRBJ2-7; 11 bases match TRBD1. CDR3 length: 13 amino acids. Germline lookup yields CDR1 SEHNR and CDR2 FQNEAQ (reference sequence). V dropped 10 bases and J dropped 2; count of bases not matched to a gene: 4. CDR3 loop: CATEGQGAYEQYV. The DNA of the CDR3 is TGTGCCACCGAGGGACAGGGGGCCTACGAGCAGTACGTC.

The rearrangement links TRBV2 to TRBJ1-1; 7 nucleotides match TRBD1. J gave up 3 bases and V 7 bases, and 8 bases lay outside the gene matches. This CDR3 spans 14 amino acids. From germline, CDR1 is SNHLY and CDR2 FYNNEI. CDR3 in DNA: TGTGCCAGCAACCGACAGGGTGGGGACACTGAAGCTTTCTTT. Encoded protein: CASNRQGGDTEAFF.

This chain uses TRBV29-1 with TRBJ1-2; perhaps TRBD1 as D (6 bases). The germline V gene has CDR1 SQVTM and CDR2 ANQGSEA. The CDR3 is 13 amino acids. V was trimmed by 1 base and J by 4 bases, leaving 10 bases between them. CDR3 sequence (DNA): TGCAGCGTTGAAGTAACAGGGTTCTATGGCTACACCTTC. Translation gives CSVEVTGFYGYTF.

The chain has TRBV4-2 and TRBJ1-5; D ambiguous. Germline V lookup: CDR1 LGHNA, CDR2 YNFKEQ. V was shortened by 0 bases and J by 1 base, with 10 bases between the two germline ends. The length of the CDR3 is 16 residues. The CDR3 DNA follows: TGTGCCAGCAGCCAAGAGGTAGGGAGAAGCAATCAGCCCCAGCATTTT. This codes for CASSQEVGRSNQPQHF.

This clone has only a few counts. The chain is built from TRBV5-1 and TRBJ2-5, with TRBD2 matching 8 bases. The CDR3 runs to 15 residues. In germline, CDR1 is SGHRS, CDR2 YFSETQ. After removal of 3 bases from V and 6 bases from J, the junction contained 10 bases not matched to a gene. For the CDR3, the DNA is TGCGCCAGCAGCTCCCCAGGGACGGGAGGGCAGACCCAGTACTTC. It codes for CASSSPGTGGQTQYF.

The chain has TRBV18 and TRBJ1-2, with a possible D match to TRBD1 (5 bases). Germline values: CDR1 KGHSH, CDR2 LQKENI. Trimming took off 6 bases at V and 0 bases at J, with 11 bases between the two ends. This CDR3 region has 14 residues. This CDR3 is CASSLTGANYGYTF. The CDR3 DNA follows: TGTGCCAGCTCGCTTACAGGCGCTAACTATGGCTACACCTTC.

The rearrangement uses TRBV19 and TRBJ1-1, with TRBD1 identical over 9 bases. This CDR3 has 16 amino acids. V lost 3 bases to trimming and J lost 5 bases; unmatched junction nucleotides: 10. Germline CDR1 LNHDA, CDR2 SQIVND (reference sequence). The CDR3 here is CASSIGLDRGGTEAFF. For the CDR3, the DNA is TGTGCCAGTAGTATCGGTCTGGACAGGGGTGGAACTGAAGCTTTCTTT.

The V call is TRBV28, the J call TRBJ1-5; D uncertain. This CDR3 is 11 amino acids long. The ends were cut back, 5 bases at V and 4 bases at J, with 3 bases in the middle. CDR1 and CDR2 (germline): MDHEN, SYDVKM. In DNA form, the CDR3 reads TGTGCCAGCAGTCTGAATCAGCCCCAGCATTTT. Translation: CASSLNQPQHF.

Only a few counts were recorded for this clone. The CDR3 ends on some other residue instead of the conserved phenylalanine or tryptophan, so this is likely a read error. No DNA is shown, since the ends of the CDR3 on it are uncertain; the CDR3 is the one TCRdb lists. This rearrangement joins TRBV5-6 to TRBJ1-1; the DNA was not compared with TRBD1, the D call given in the table. CDR1 and CDR2 (germline): SGHDT, YYEEEE. The CDR3 region is 9 residues in length, termini included. The CDR3 reads CASSLLDRG.

J is TRBJ1-2 and V is TRBV2, with 12 bases lining up with TRBD1. Germline values: CDR1 SNHLY, CDR2 FYNNEI. V gave up 6 bases and J gave up 7 bases; unmatched junction bases: 6. The CDR3 has 14 residues. The CDR3 nucleotides are TGTGCCAGCAGGGGGGACAGGGGGCTCGGTGGCTACACCTTC. Protein product: CASRGDRGLGGYTF.

The V gene is TRBV6-1, the J gene TRBJ2-7; D call uncertain. The CDR3 totals 14 residues. The V and J ends lost 3 bases and 4 bases respectively, with 13 bases between them. Germline assignment: CDR1 MNHNS and CDR2 SASEGT. The CDR3 coding sequence is TGTGCCAGCAGTGACACAGCCGCCTGGTACGAGCAGTACTTC. This encodes CASSDTAAWYEQYF.

This chain joins TRBV30 and TRBJ1-4; D unclear. Germline loops: CDR1 GTSNPN, CDR2 SVGIG (reference sequence). V was clipped by 0 bases and J by 9 bases, with 8 bases between them. The CDR3 covers 12 residues. For the CDR3, the DNA is TGTGCCTGGAGTGTACCTGAGAAAAAACTGTTTTTT. It yields the protein CAWSVPEKKLFF.

The sample holds a few counts of this clone. V usage is TRBV28 and J usage is TRBJ2-5; TRBD2 matches at 9 bases. This CDR3 has 15 residues. Germline-derived CDR1 and CDR2 are MDHEN and SYDVKM. V was clipped by 2 bases and J by 4 bases; unmatched bases: 5. The CDR3 is CASSLDAGGRETQYF. CDR3 nucleotides: TGTGCCAGCAGTTTAGATGCGGGAGGGAGAGAGACCCAGTACTTC.

This chain connects TRBV5-1 to TRBJ2-3; 7 bases are a match to TRBD2. Trimming took 0 bases from V and 5 from J; bases not matched to a gene: 12. Germline CDR1 SGHRS, CDR2 YFSETQ. The CDR3 loop spans 17 amino acids. The CDR3 bases are TGCGCCAGCAGCTTGGTGCCCCGGGGGATAGCGGGAGATACGCAGTATTTT. Amino acid sequence: CASSLVPRGIAGDTQYF.

This rearrangement joins TRBV28 to TRBJ2-3; 8 bases line up with TRBD1. The ends lost 0 bases at V and 4 bases at J; junction bases unmatched: 6. The length of the CDR3 is 16 residues. The V gene's germline CDR1 is MDHEN and CDR2 SYDVKM. The CDR3 is CASSLWSGQGADTQYF. The CDR3 nucleotides read TGTGCCAGCAGTTTATGGTCCGGACAGGGCGCAGATACGCAGTATTTT.

V and J are TRBV6-6 and TRBJ2-7, with 8 bases matching TRBD1. CDR3 length equals 13 residues. J gave up 4 bases and V 7 bases, and 6 bases lay outside the gene matches. Germline assignment: CDR1 MNHNY and CDR2 SVGAGI (reference sequence). The CDR3 here is CASTQDREYEQYF. The CDR3 nucleotides are TGTGCCAGCACCCAGGACAGGGAGTACGAGCAGTACTTC.

The chain is built from TRBV29-1 and TRBJ1-1; D remains ambiguous. The CDR3 extends over 12 amino acids. The V gene's germline CDR1 is SQVTM and CDR2 ANQGSEA. Trimming removed 7 bases from V and 5 bases from J, with 14 bases in between. The CDR3 protein is CSAQASGTEAFF. The DNA of the CDR3 is TGCAGCGCCCAGGCTTCGGGGACTGAAGCTTTCTTT.

J is TRBJ2-5 and V is TRBV15; 8 nucleotides match TRBD1. After removal of 3 bases from V and 4 bases from J, the junction contained 4 bases not matched to a gene. CDR1 and CDR2 from the germline V gene are LNHNV and YYDKDF (reference sequence). The CDR3 contains 14 residues. The CDR3 DNA sequence: TGTGCCACCAGCAGGGCCGGGACAGGAGAGACCCAGTACTTC. It yields the protein CATSRAGTGETQYF.

The genes are TRBV6-5 and TRBJ2-4; TRBD2 might be the D (6 bases). The CDR3 extends over 13 amino acids. Germline CDR1 MNHEY, CDR2 SVGAGI. V lost 6 bases, J lost 6 bases, and 12 bases lay in between. CDR3 nucleotides: TGTGCCAGCAGCCTTAGCGGCGGAAACATTCAGTACTTC. This sequence encodes CASSLSGGNIQYF.

This clone appeared a single time. Other nucleotide sequences in the sample specify the same CDR3. The CDR3 region has the DNA TGTGCCAGCAGCTTGGCCGGAGGGAGCACAGATACGCAGTATTTT. As protein: CASSLAGGSTDTQYF. The chain recombines TRBV5-4 with TRBJ2-3; possible D gene TRBD2, 6 bases. Germline V gene data show CDR1 as SGHNT and CDR2 as YYREEE (reference sequence). The CDR3 is 15 amino acids. V lost 0 bases and J lost 0, with 8 bases in between.

This chain joins TRBV6-6 and TRBJ1-5; 7 bases are a match to TRBD1. Germline CDR1 and CDR2: MNHNY and SVGAGI (reference sequence). V shed 5 bases and J 4 bases; nucleotides not matched to a gene: 8. There are 15 residues in the CDR3. The CDR3 nucleotides read TGTGCCAGCAGTACGGGACAGAACCTTAATCAGCCCCAGCATTTT. This codes for CASSTGQNLNQPQHF.